What follows describes a single TCR beta chain. Trimming took 7 bases from V and 1 from J; bases not matched to a gene: 5. This CDR3 is built from 14 residues. Germline CDR1 reads MNHEY; CDR2 reads SVGAGI. The data derive from a study of blood T cell repertoires in COVID-19. Repertoires were generated with immunoSEQ multiplex PCR, while TCRdb's copy carries only in-frame clones and drops some. The sample lists more than 400,000 clones, 80% to 95% occurring once. Sequencing input: PBMCs or T cells enriched from blood (not recorded which). The sequence came from a man between 18 and 29 years old who had recovered from COVID-19. The chain couples TRBV6-5 to TRBJ2-7; 9 bases are a match to TRBD2. CDR3 DNA sequence: TGTGCCAGCACGCCGACTAGCGGATCCTACGAGCAGTACTTC. Amino acids: CASTPTSGSYEQYF.